The sequence of this T cell receptor beta chain was determined in a study of T cells after yellow fever vaccination. Study-level points and caveats: Contamination of FACS-sorted repertoires by abundant clonotypes from the bulk population could occur. Clonotypes shared by both compartments, CD4 and CD8, made up a small share.

Germline CDR1 and CDR2: SGHTA and FQGNSA. The V gene lost 6 bases and the J gene lost 1 base, with 13 bases spanning the gap. The CDR3 runs to 14 residues. This clonotype was recorded many times. Its matching antigen is unknown. A process of 5'RACE template switching, which added a universal primer site and UMIs, was used to make TCR cDNA. TCRdb analysed the 5' RACE reads with MiXCR anew, one entry per CDR3 protein. The table lists about 500,000 distinct CDR3 sequences, about a sixth of them singletons. The receptor was isolated from a man between 18 and 29 years old who received the YFV17D yellow fever vaccine. Source: PBMCs, taken 4 to 5 days after the first yellow fever vaccination. The chain is built from TRBV7-2 and TRBJ2-7; possible D gene TRBD2, 7 bases. The DNA of the CDR3 is TGTGCCAGCAGACCAGGGAGGGGGTCCTACGAGCAGTACTTC. Protein product: CASRPGRGSYEQYF.